The source of this T cell receptor (beta chain) is a study of T cells in Graves' hyperthyroidism and ophthalmopathy. What was amplified from RNA transcripts were TCR beta CDR3 regions. With the HTBI primer set, the TCR CDR3 went through a first round of RT-PCR. One entry per CDR3 protein results from TCRdb running MiXCR on the multiplex PCR reads. The sample consists of about 600,000 distinct CDR3 sequences, approximately 15% of them appearing once. This clonotype came up many times. The germline CDR1 and CDR2 sequences are KGHSH and LQKENI. After removal of 4 bases from V and 2 bases from J, the junction contained 8 bases not matched to a gene. The length of the CDR3 is 17 residues.

Sequencing was performed on blood. The V and J genes are TRBV18 and TRBJ2-1, with 10 bases identical to TRBD2. This clonotype was sampled from a woman between 18 and 29 years old with Graves' ophthalmopathy. CDR3 residues: CASSLSLTSGTYNEQFF. CDR3 nucleotide sequence: TGTGCCAGCTCACTTAGCCTTACTAGCGGGACCTACAATGAGCAGTTCTTC.